The 18 T cell receptor beta chains listed next were all sequenced from one sample in a study of blood T cell repertoires in COVID-19. TCRdb keeps only in-frame clones here, not all; method: immunoSEQ multiplex PCR. Of approximately 300,000 clones detected, 86% appear once; the ten largest clones hold less than 3%. The source material was PBMCs or T cells enriched from blood (not recorded which). Source of these receptors: a woman under 30 who had recovered from COVID-19.

This clone was recorded only once. The gene calls are TRBV18 and TRBJ1-5, with a possible D match to TRBD1 (6 bases). The V gene's germline CDR1 is KGHSH and CDR2 LQKENI. The CDR3 is 14 amino acids. V lost 2 bases and J 4 bases, leaving 9 bases between the germline ends. CDR3 sequence (DNA): TGTGCCAGCTCACCAACGGGACAAAATCAGCCCCAGCATTTT. Its protein product is CASSPTGQNQPQHF.

The chain combines TRBV27 with TRBJ2-7, with D maybe TRBD1 (6 bases). CDR1 MNHEY and CDR2 SMNVEV come from the germline V gene (reference sequence). The CDR3 length is 14 residues. V gave up 11 bases and J gave up 2 bases, with 19 bases separating them. Here the CDR3 DNA reads TGTGCCGACAGCAGGGGCGCGTCAACCTACGAGCAGTACTTC. Translation gives CADSRGASTYEQYF.

The sample holds one count of this clone. The genes are TRBV15 and TRBJ1-2, with D uncertain. Between the trimmed V and J ends, which lost 3 bases and 5 bases, there was a span of 16 bases. This CDR3 is 15 amino acids long. Germline assignment: CDR1 LNHNV and CDR2 YYDKDF (reference sequence). The CDR3 DNA reads as TGTGCCACCAGCAGGGATGGGAGCCAGCTTTATGGCTACACCTTC. This translates into CATSRDGSQLYGYTF.

This chain links TRBV6-2 or TRBV6-3 with TRBJ1-2; 8 bases are a match to TRBD1. Unmatched junction bases numbered 7, after V lost 5 bases and J lost 5 bases. There are 14 residues in the CDR3. Germline CDR1 MNHEY, CDR2 SVGEGT. The CDR3 is CASSPTGAEYGYTF. DNA of the CDR3: TGTGCCAGCAGTCCGACAGGGGCAGAGTATGGCTACACCTTC.

This clone occurred a few times. V usage is TRBV27 and J usage is TRBJ2-7, with no clear D. Germline values: CDR1 MNHEY, CDR2 SMNVEV (reference sequence). The CDR3 is 15 amino acids. The V and J ends lost 2 bases and 3 bases respectively, with 14 bases between them. CDR3: CASSLGTPSFYEQYF. The CDR3 nucleotides are TGTGCCAGCAGTTTAGGTACACCTTCCTTCTACGAGCAGTACTTC.

CDR3 sequence (DNA): TGTGCCAGCAGCACCGACAGGAATAATTCACCCCTCCACTTT. Encoded protein: CASSTDRNNSPLHF. The chain links TRBV7-2 to TRBJ1-6, with D maybe TRBD1 (6 bases). Germline V gene data show CDR1 as SGHTA and CDR2 as FQGNSA. The CDR3 runs to 14 residues. Trimming shortened V by 5 bases and J by 5 bases, and 10 bases separated the two germline ends.

The genes are TRBV5-5 and TRBJ2-5; TRBD2 matches 7 bases. The CDR3 consists of 14 residues. The trim removed 4 bases at V and 0 bases at J, leaving 3 bases unmatched. The germline CDR1 and CDR2 sequences are SGHKS and YYEKEE (reference sequence). DNA for the CDR3: TGTGCCAGCAGCCAACGGGGGGACCAAGAGACCCAGTACTTC. Translated: CASSQRGDQETQYF.

The chain has TRBV4-1 and TRBJ2-5; D is possibly TRBD1 (6 bases). The germline V gene encodes CDR1 MGHRA and CDR2 YSYEKL. Trimming left V 3 bases short and J 1 base short, with 12 bases between. CDR3 size: 15 residues. The CDR3 DNA is TGCGCCAGCAGCCACCGACAGGCCACCCAAGAGACCCAGTACTTC. It codes for CASSHRQATQETQYF.

This clone came up once. The J gene is TRBJ2-2, the V gene TRBV28, with 9 bases fitting TRBD1. Germline V gene data show CDR1 as MDHEN and CDR2 as SYDVKM. Trimming cost V 6 bases and J 1 base; bases outside gene matches: 6. The CDR3 contains 16 residues. CDR3 sequence (DNA): TGTGCCAGCAGGCCTACAGGGGGCCGGAACACCGGGGAGCTGTTTTTT. Protein: CASRPTGGRNTGELFF.

The gene calls are TRBV4-2 and TRBJ1-6, with 9 bases aligning to TRBD1. With V trimmed by 3 bases and J by 9 bases, 6 bases remained unmatched. Looked up from germline, CDR1 is LGHNA and CDR2 is YNFKEQ. The CDR3 contains 15 residues. The CDR3 DNA sequence: TGTGCCAGCAGCCAGGAGACAGGGGGGACTTCACCCCTCCACTTT. Amino acids: CASSQETGGTSPLHF.

The rearrangement joins TRBV6-5 to TRBJ2-1; 14 positions agree with TRBD2. Trimming took 7 bases from V and 9 from J; bases not matched to a gene: 8. The CDR3 has 15 amino acids. Germline lookup yields CDR1 MNHEY and CDR2 SVGAGI. The CDR3 loop reads CASKARGLAGGEQFF. The CDR3, as DNA: TGTGCCAGCAAGGCGCGAGGACTAGCGGGAGGTGAGCAGTTCTTC.

The V call is TRBV6-2 or TRBV6-3, the J call TRBJ1-1, with D possibly being TRBD1 (6 bases). The V end was cut by 6 bases, the J end by 5 bases, with 19 bases between. The CDR3 covers 15 residues. Germline-derived CDR1 and CDR2 are MNHEY and SVGEGT. The CDR3 sequence is CASSALLQGSTEAFF. In nucleotides, the CDR3 is TGTGCCAGCAGCGCCCTTCTGCAGGGGAGTACTGAAGCTTTCTTT.

V usage is TRBV9 and J usage is TRBJ1-5; a weak D match, TRBD1 (5 bases). This CDR3 region has 14 residues. The germline V and J ends were trimmed by 0 bases and 4 bases, with 8 bases remaining between them. From germline, CDR1 is SGDLS and CDR2 YYNGEE. As DNA, the CDR3 is TGTGCCAGCAGCGTAGACACAGGTAATCAGCCCCAGCATTTT. It codes for CASSVDTGNQPQHF.

V is TRBV6-4 and J is TRBJ2-1; 7 positions match TRBD2. V was clipped by 2 bases and J by 4 bases; unmatched bases: 5. CDR1 is MRHNA, CDR2 SNTAGT, per germline. CDR3 length equals 15 residues. CDR3 nucleotides: TGTGCCAGCAGTGACGCTAGCGGACCATACAATGAGCAGTTCTTC. Translation gives CASSDASGPYNEQFF.

This chain joins TRBV4-3 and TRBJ2-7, with 9 bases matching TRBD2. V lost 0 bases to trimming and J lost 0 bases; unmatched junction nucleotides: 0. The CDR3 is 15 amino acids. The V gene's germline CDR1 is LGHNA and CDR2 YSLEER. CDR3 nucleotides: TGCGCCAGCAGCCAAGATAGCGGGAGCTCCTACGAGCAGTACTTC. Amino acid sequence: CASSQDSGSSYEQYF.

The chain carries TRBV9 and TRBJ2-7, with D possibly TRBD1 on 5 matching bases. The CDR3 has 15 residues. Germline V gene data show CDR1 as SGDLS and CDR2 as YYNGEE. The V end lost 1 base, the J end lost 3 bases, and 14 bases lay between the germline ends. CDR3 coding DNA: TGTGCCAGCAGCGTATCGACAGTGGATTTCTACGAGCAGTACTTC. It specifies CASSVSTVDFYEQYF.

In its sample, this clone was seen once. V gene TRBV19 combines with J gene TRBJ1-6; D is perhaps TRBD1 (6 bases). Trimming pared 5 bases from V and 0 bases from J, leaving 11 bases between. Germline CDR1 reads LNHDA; CDR2 reads SQIVND (reference sequence). The CDR3 is 16 amino acids. The CDR3 spells CASSFRQASYNSPLHF. The CDR3 DNA reads TGTGCCAGTAGTTTCCGACAGGCCTCCTATAATTCACCCCTCCACTTT.

This chain joins TRBV5-6 and TRBJ1-2, with D maybe TRBD1 (6 bases). The ends were cut back, 2 bases at V and 4 bases at J, with 15 bases in the middle. The CDR3 spans 15 residues. In germline, CDR1 is SGHDT, CDR2 YYEEEE. The CDR3 DNA reads TGTGCCAGCAGCTTCTTACAGGGTGGGTCCTATGGCTACACCTTC. Translation: CASSFLQGGSYGYTF.